Described below is a single TCR beta chain sequence and its context. This sample is part of a study of blood T cell repertoires in COVID-19. The overall study: Acute and convalescent COVID-19 samples came from the United States, Italy and Spain. PBMCs, B-cell-depleted T cells, or T cells provided the cDNA or gDNA that made up the material.

This CDR3 comprises 16 residues. Germline V lookup: CDR1 MGHRA, CDR2 YSYEKL. V was clipped by 4 bases and J by 7 bases, with 22 bases between them. As handled by the study authors: Amplifying reference gene primers gave estimates of nucleated cell counts. Produced via immunoSEQ multiplex PCR; TCRdb's table is partial and in-frame only. Clone size and the V and J calls come from that table; the DNA yielded D and trimming. The data contain 95,000 to 120,000 clones, about 85% of them singletons. The chain is built from TRBV4-1 and TRBJ1-2, with D possibly being TRBD1 (5 bases). The sample taken for sequencing was peripheral blood. The source of this sequence is a human donor in a cohort sampled during active COVID-19. CDR3 nucleotide sequence: TGCGCCAGCAGCCCGACCGGGACGGGGGGATTTCGTGGCTACACCTTC. This gives the protein CASSPTGTGGFRGYTF.